The 9 T cell receptor beta chains below come from one sample, sequenced in a study of blood T cell repertoires in COVID-19. The data were produced by immunoSEQ multiplex PCR, yet TCRdb's version contains in-frame clones alone and is incomplete. The data contain some 170,000 clones, 84% of them singletons. The material sequenced was PBMCs or T cells enriched from blood (not recorded which). The receptor set was obtained from a man aged 50 or older who had recovered from COVID-19.

The chain links TRBV10-1 to TRBJ2-2; 7 bases are shared with TRBD1. Germline V lookup: CDR1 WNHNN, CDR2 SYGVQD (reference sequence). Germline trimming cut 3 bases from V and 0 bases from J; bases unmatched to any gene: 1. CDR3 length equals 15 residues. The CDR3 reads CASSDGTANTGELFF. CDR3 DNA sequence: TGCGCCAGCAGTGACGGGACAGCGAACACCGGGGAGCTGTTTTTT.

This chain connects TRBV30 to TRBJ1-1; a weak D match, TRBD1 (5 bases). CDR1 and CDR2 from the germline V gene are GTSNPN and SVGIG (reference sequence). This CDR3 has 12 amino acids. Trimming shortened V by 2 bases and J by 1 base, and 5 bases separated the two germline ends. Written as DNA, the CDR3 is TGTGCCTGGAGTCAGGGGAACACTGAAGCTTTCTTT. Translating it yields CAWSQGNTEAFF.

This clone was seen a single time. V gene TRBV29-1 combines with J gene TRBJ2-1, with 10 bases that match TRBD2. The ends lost 4 bases at V and 12 bases at J; junction bases unmatched: 12. This CDR3 contains 14 residues. Germline V gene lookup returns CDR1 SQVTM and CDR2 ANQGSEA. The CDR3 loop is CSVGWSGGAGPQFF. The CDR3 DNA follows: TGCAGCGTTGGATGGAGCGGGGGGGCCGGTCCGCAGTTCTTC.

This chain uses TRBV6-1 with TRBJ1-5, with D maybe TRBD1 (6 bases). This CDR3 has 15 residues. Trimming cost V 2 bases and J 6 bases, with 14 bases left between them. Looked up from germline, CDR1 is MNHNS and CDR2 is SASEGT. The DNA for the CDR3 is TGTGCCAGCAGTGAACGCGGACAGAATTCTCAGCCCCAGCATTTT. Its protein product is CASSERGQNSQPQHF.

This clone was picked up one time. The chain couples TRBV3-1 (or the pseudogene TRBV3-2) to TRBJ2-3, with a possible D match to TRBD1 (6 bases). CDR3 length: 15 amino acids. The germline V gene has CDR1 LGHDT and CDR2 YNNKEL (reference sequence). Trimming took off 4 bases at V and 0 bases at J, with 11 bases between the two ends. CDR3 bases: TGTGCCAGCAGCCTCCAGGGGTCTAGCACAGATACGCAGTATTTT. Encoded protein: CASSLQGSSTDTQYF.

There are a few counts of this clone. The gene calls are TRBV27 and TRBJ2-5, with 15 bases fitting TRBD2. V shed 2 bases and J 5 bases; nucleotides not matched to a gene: 6. The CDR3 is 17 amino acids. Germline V CDR1 and CDR2: MNHEY, SMNVEV (reference sequence). CDR3 amino acids: CASSLMGLAGGLETQYF. CDR3 coding DNA: TGTGCCAGCAGTTTAATGGGACTAGCGGGGGGTTTGGAGACCCAGTACTTC.

V gene TRBV6-5 combines with J gene TRBJ2-3; maybe TRBD1 (5 bases). The V end lost 6 bases, the J end lost 3 bases, and 16 bases lay between the germline ends. The CDR3 spans 15 residues. Germline V gives CDR1 MNHEY, CDR2 SVGAGI. The CDR3 DNA reads as TGTGCCAGCAGGGGGCAGGCCGGCTTGACAGATACGCAGTATTTT. Amino acid sequence: CASRGQAGLTDTQYF.

This chain links TRBV10-2 with TRBJ1-6; D is perhaps TRBD1 (6 bases). V dropped 6 bases and J dropped 3 bases, with 9 bases sitting between them. CDR1 and CDR2 (germline): WSHSY, SAAADI. This CDR3 contains 14 residues. The CDR3 sequence is CASSGQSYNSPLHF. The CDR3 bases are TGCGCCAGCAGCGGACAGAGCTATAATTCACCCCTCCACTTT.

The V call is TRBV10-2, the J call TRBJ2-1, with 7 nucleotides matching TRBD1. J was trimmed by 4 bases and V by 10 bases; bases with no gene match: 7. Germline CDR1 WSHSY, CDR2 SAAADI. This CDR3 is 13 amino acids long. The CDR3 DNA reads as TGCGCCACAGAAGGACAGGCGTACAATGAGCAGTTCTTC. It yields the protein CATEGQAYNEQFF.